This T cell receptor beta chain emerged from a study of T cell responses to AZD1222 COVID-19 vaccine. Findings and limits, study-wide: Among vaccine-associated CD4 TCRs, coverage spanned spike, with dominance at 160-218 and 743-854. Following two doses of AZD1222, Spike-specific TCR breadth and depth rose.

Clones were sequenced by immunoSEQ multiplex PCR, and TCRdb holds only the in-frame ones, with some missing. Of fewer than 150,000 clones listed, 88% were seen once; the top ten hold roughly 3.8%. CDR3 length equals 15 residues. Per the germline V gene, CDR1 is SGHDT and CDR2 is YYEEEE. V lost 1 base to trimming and J lost 5 bases; unmatched junction nucleotides: 4. Details on this clone: Antigen specificity is unknown.

The rearrangement uses TRBV5-6 and TRBJ2-3, with 10 bases lining up with TRBD2. The sequencing here drew on peripheral blood, taken 28 days after the second AZD1222 dose. This receptor was identified in an adult who received the AZD1222 COVID-19 vaccine. The CDR3 DNA is TGTGCCAGCAGCTTGACTAGCGGGGAAATAGATACGCAGTATTTT. Its translation: CASSLTSGEIDTQYF.